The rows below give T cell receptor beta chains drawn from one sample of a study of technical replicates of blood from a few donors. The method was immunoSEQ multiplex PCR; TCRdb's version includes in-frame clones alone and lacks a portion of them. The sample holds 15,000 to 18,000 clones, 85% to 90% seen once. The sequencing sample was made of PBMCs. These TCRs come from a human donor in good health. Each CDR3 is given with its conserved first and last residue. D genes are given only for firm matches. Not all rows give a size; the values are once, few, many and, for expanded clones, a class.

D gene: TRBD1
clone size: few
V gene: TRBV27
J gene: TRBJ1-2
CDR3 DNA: TGTGCCAGCAGTCCTCAGGGGGGCGAGGTGACTTTC
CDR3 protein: CASSPQGGEVTF

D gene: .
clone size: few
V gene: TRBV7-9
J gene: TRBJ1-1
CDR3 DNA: TGTGCCAGCAGCTTAACAGGGAACACTGAAGCTTTCTTT
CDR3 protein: CASSLTGNTEAFF

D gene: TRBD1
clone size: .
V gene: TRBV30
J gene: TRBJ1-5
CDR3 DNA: TGTGCCTGGGCCGGGACAGGGGGCCAGCCCCAGCATTTT
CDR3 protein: CAWAGTGGQPQHF

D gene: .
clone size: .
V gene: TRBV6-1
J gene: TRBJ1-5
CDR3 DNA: TGTGCCAGCAGTGAAAATTGGAGCACTCAGCCCCAGCATTTT
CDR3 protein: CASSENWSTQPQHF

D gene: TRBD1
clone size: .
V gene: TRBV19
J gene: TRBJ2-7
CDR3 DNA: TGTGCCAGTAGTCCACAGGGGCCGTCCTACGAGCAGTACTTC
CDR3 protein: CASSPQGPSYEQYF

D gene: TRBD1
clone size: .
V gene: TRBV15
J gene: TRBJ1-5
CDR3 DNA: TGTGCCACCAGCAGAGACCTTAGGACAGGGGGCAATCAGCCCCAGCATTTT
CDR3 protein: CATSRDLRTGGNQPQHF

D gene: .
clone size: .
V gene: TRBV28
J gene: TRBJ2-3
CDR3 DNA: TGTGCCAGCAGTTTGGGGGCGCGTGGGGGCACAGATACGCAGTATTTT
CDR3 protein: CASSLGARGGTDTQYF

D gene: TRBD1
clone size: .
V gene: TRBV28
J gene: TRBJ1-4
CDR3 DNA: TGTGCCAGCAGCTCAGGGGGCGCGTTTGGGGAAAAACTGTTTTTT
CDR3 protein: CASSSGGAFGEKLFF

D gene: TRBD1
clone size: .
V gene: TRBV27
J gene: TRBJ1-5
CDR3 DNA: TGTGCCAGCAGTTTGTTGAGGACAGGATCGGATCAGCCCCAGCATTTT
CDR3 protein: CASSLLRTGSDQPQHF

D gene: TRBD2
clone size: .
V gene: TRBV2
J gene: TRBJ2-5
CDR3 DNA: TGTGCCAGCAGTCCCCACCGGGGACTAGTGGCAGAGACCCAGTACTTC
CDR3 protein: CASSPHRGLVAETQYF

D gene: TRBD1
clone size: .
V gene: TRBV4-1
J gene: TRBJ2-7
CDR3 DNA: TGCGCCAGCAGCCAAGAAACAGGGGGGAACGAGCAGTACTTC
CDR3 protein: CASSQETGGNEQYF

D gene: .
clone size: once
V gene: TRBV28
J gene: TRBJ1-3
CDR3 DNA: TGTGCCAGCACCCGGGGCTCCGGGACATTCGGAAACACCATATATTTT
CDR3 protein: CASTRGSGTFGNTIYF

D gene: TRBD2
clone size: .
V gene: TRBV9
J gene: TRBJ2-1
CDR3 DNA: TGTGCCAGCAGCTACCGGGGACTAGCGGGAGTCAAAAATGAGCAGTTCTTC
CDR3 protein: CASSYRGLAGVKNEQFF

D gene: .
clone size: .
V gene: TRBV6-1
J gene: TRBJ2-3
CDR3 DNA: TGTGCCAGCAGTGACGGAGGATCGGCCTTACAAGATACGCAGTATTTT
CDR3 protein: CASSDGGSALQDTQYF

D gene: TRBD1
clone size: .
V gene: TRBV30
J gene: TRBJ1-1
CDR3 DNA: TGTGCCTGGAACCCAGGGGGCTGGTTCACTGAAGCTTTCTTT
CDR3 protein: CAWNPGGWFTEAFF

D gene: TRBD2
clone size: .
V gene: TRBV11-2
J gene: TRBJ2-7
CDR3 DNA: TGTGCCAGCAGCTTAAGGGTAGCGGGACTCTACGAGCAGTACTTC
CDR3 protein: CASSLRVAGLYEQYF

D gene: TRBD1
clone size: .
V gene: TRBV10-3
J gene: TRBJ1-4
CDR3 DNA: TGTGCCATCAGTCCATCGGGACAGGTGGGAGAAAAACTGTTTTTT
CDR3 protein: CAISPSGQVGEKLFF

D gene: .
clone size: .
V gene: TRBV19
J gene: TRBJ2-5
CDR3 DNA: TGTGCCAGTAGTATGTACGGAGGACAGATTATGAAGACCCAGTACTTC
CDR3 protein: CASSMYGGQIMKTQYF

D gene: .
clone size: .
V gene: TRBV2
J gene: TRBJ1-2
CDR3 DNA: TGTGCCAGCATGTATCGGGGTGAAGGCTACACCTTC
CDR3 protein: CASMYRGEGYTF

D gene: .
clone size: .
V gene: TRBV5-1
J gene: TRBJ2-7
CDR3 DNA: TGCGCCAGCAGCTTGGCCGTGCCGAGGGAAAAGAACGAGCAGTACTTC
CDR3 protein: CASSLAVPREKNEQYF

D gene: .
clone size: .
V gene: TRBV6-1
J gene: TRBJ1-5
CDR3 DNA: TGTGCCAGCAGTCTAAATCAGCCCCAGCATTTT
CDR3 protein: CASSLNQPQHF

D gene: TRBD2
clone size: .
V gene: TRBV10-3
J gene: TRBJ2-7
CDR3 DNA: TGTGCCATCAGTGAGGGGAGGGGCTCCTACGAGCAGTACTTC
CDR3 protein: CAISEGRGSYEQYF

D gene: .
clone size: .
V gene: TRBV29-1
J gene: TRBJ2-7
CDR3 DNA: TGCAGCGCCGGGATAGGGAGAGGCGAGCAGTACTTC
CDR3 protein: CSAGIGRGEQYF

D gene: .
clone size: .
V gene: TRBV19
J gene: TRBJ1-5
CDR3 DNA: TGTGCCAGTGGAGCGCGGGGTGGGCATCAGCCCCAGCATTTT
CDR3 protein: CASGARGGHQPQHF

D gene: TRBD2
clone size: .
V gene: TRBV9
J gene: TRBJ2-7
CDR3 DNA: TGTGCCAGCAGCGCACTAGCGGAGAGCTCCTACGAGCAGTACTTC
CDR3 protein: CASSALAESSYEQYF

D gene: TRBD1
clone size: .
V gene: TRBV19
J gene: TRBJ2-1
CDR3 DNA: TGTGCCAGTAGTGAGGGCCCAGGGGGTCCACGGAACAATGAGCAGTTCTTC
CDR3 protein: CASSEGPGGPRNNEQFF

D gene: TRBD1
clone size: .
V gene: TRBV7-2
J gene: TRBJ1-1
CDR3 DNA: TGTGCCAGCAGCCCTAATACAGGGGGCAGGACTGAAGCTTTCTTT
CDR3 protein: CASSPNTGGRTEAFF

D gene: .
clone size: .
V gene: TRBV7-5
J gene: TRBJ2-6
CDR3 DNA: TGTGTCAGAAGCTTCGACAGGGGGTGCTCTGGGGCCAACGTCCTGACTTTC
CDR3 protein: CVRSFDRGCSGANVLTF

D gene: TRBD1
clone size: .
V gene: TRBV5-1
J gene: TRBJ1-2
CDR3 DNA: TGCGCCAGCAGCTCCCCGTTAGGGACAGGGATTGGCTACACCTTC
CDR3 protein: CASSSPLGTGIGYTF

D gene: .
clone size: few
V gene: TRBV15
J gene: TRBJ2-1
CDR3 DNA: TGTGCCACCAGCAGGACAGCCCGACTTAATGAGCAGTTCTTC
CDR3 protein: CATSRTARLNEQFF

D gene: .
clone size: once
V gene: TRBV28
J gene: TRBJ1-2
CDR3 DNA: TGTGCCAGCACCCCCACCACGGGGGTCTATGGCTACACCTTC
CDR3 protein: CASTPTTGVYGYTF

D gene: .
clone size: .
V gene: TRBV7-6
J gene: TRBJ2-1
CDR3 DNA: TGTGCCAGCAGCTTACTACGCGGGCGGAGGAATGAGCAGTTCTTC
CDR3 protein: CASSLLRGRRNEQFF

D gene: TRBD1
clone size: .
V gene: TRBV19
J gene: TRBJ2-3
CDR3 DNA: TGTGCCAGTACCCCACTCAACAAGGGACAGGGGCAAGATACGCAGTATTTT
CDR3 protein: CASTPLNKGQGQDTQYF

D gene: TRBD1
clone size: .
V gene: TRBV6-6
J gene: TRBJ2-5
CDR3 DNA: TGTGCCAGCAGATCCGGGACAGACCCCTATGGGACCCAGTACTTC
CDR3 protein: CASRSGTDPYGTQYF

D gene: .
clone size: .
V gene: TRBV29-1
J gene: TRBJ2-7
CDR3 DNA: TGCAGCGTTATAGGGCAGGGCTACGAGCAGTACTTC
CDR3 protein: CSVIGQGYEQYF

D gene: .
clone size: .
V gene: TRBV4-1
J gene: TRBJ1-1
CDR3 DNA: TGCGCCAGCAGCCAAGATCTGGCAGCGTCGGCTTTCTTT
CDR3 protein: CASSQDLAASAFF

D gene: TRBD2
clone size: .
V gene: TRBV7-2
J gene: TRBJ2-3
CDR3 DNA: TGTGCCAGCAGCATTAGCGGGAGGACTAGCACAGATACGCAGTATTTT
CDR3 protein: CASSISGRTSTDTQYF

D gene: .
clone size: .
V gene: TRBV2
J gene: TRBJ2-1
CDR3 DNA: TGTGCCAGCAGTGAGCGGGCGGCCGGGGAGAATGAGCAGTTCTTC
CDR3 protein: CASSERAAGENEQFF

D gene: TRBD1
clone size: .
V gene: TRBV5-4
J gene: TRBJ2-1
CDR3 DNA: TGTGCCAGCAGCGCTGACAGGGGGCCAAATGAGCAGTTCTTC
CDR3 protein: CASSADRGPNEQFF

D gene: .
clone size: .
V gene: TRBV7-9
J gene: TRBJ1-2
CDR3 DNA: TGTGCCAGCAGCGTCCGGGGTACTAACTATGGCTACACCTTC
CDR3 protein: CASSVRGTNYGYTF

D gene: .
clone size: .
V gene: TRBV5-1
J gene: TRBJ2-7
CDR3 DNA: TGCGCCAGCAGCTTGGAGGGAGGCATATCCTACGAGCAGTACTTC
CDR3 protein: CASSLEGGISYEQYF

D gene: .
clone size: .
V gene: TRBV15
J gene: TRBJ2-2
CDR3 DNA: TGTGCCACCAGCACCCAAGTGGCTAGCGTTACCGGGGAGCTGTTTTTT
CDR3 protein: CATSTQVASVTGELFF

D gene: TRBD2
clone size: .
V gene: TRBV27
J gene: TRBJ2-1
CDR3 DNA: TGTGCCAGCAGTTTATCAGCGGGAACTTACAATGAGCAGTTCTTC
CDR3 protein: CASSLSAGTYNEQFF

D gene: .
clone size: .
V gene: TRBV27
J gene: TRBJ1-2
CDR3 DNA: TGTGCCAGCAGTTTGTTACAGGGAACAGGTGGCTACACCTTC
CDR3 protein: CASSLLQGTGGYTF

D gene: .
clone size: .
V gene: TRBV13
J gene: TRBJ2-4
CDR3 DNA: TGTGCCAGCAGCTTAGGGAGAGTCGGGGTAGCCAAAAACATTCAGTACTTC
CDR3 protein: CASSLGRVGVAKNIQYF

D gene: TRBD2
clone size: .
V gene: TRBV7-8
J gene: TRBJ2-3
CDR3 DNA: TGTGCCAGCAGCTTATATGCGGGAGTCACAGATACGCAGTATTTT
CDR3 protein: CASSLYAGVTDTQYF